This T cell receptor (beta chain) was captured by sequencing in a study of T cell repertoires in cytomegalovirus infection. This CDR3 region has 16 residues. Germline V gene lookup returns CDR1 DFQATT and CDR2 SNEGSKA (reference sequence). V was pared by 8 bases and J by 5 bases, with 14 bases of the junction left unmatched. Each CDR3 protein is one row after TCRdb ran MiXCR on the reads. This table holds about 98,000 distinct CDR3 sequences, 15% to 20% found once. This sequence joins TRBV20-1 and TRBJ2-1, with 11 bases that match TRBD2. The sample consisted of PBMCs. The receptor's source is a human donor in good health (CMV status not recorded). Some clones in this sample may be carry-over from other donors' samples. The CDR3, as DNA: TGCAGTCGGCCGGGAGGTAGCGGGGGGGCCCACAATGAGCAGTTCTTC. Protein: CSRPGGSGGAHNEQFF.